These 11 T cell receptor beta chains were sequenced from one sample in a study of vaccination effects on CD4 cells after COVID-19. Clones were sequenced by immunoSEQ multiplex PCR, and TCRdb holds only the in-frame ones, with some missing. The repertoire includes some 40,000 clones, more than 75% of them detected once, and less than 3.5% sits in the top ten. Following an approximately 11-day culture, CD4+ T cells were purified. Antigens of these TCRs are unknown. The specimen comprised CD4+ T cells from PBMCs cultured without peptide, sampled before COVID-19 vaccination. The receptors were sampled from a human donor who received a COVID-19 vaccine.

The chain has TRBV5-1 and TRBJ1-1; D unclear. Germline V gene lookup returns CDR1 SGHRS and CDR2 YFSETQ. The CDR3 runs 14 residues. V was cut by 0 bases and J by 2 bases, with 8 bases left in between. CDR3 sequence reads: CASSLAAENTEAFF. Here the CDR3 DNA reads TGCGCCAGCAGCTTGGCAGCAGAAAACACTGAAGCTTTCTTT. Filled out from reference TRBV5-1 and TRBJ1-1, the complete variable domain reads KAGVTQTPRYLIKTRGQQVTLSCSPISGHRSVSWYQQTPGQGLQFLFEYFSETQRNKGNFPGRFSGRQFSNSRSEMNVSTLELGDSALYLCASSLAAENTEAFFGQGTRLTVV.

The rearrangement links TRBV7-8 to TRBJ2-5, with 8 bases aligning to TRBD1. V trimming: 1 base; J trimming: 3 bases; junction bases outside the gene matches: 4. Per the germline V gene, CDR1 is SGHVS and CDR2 is FQNEAQ. This CDR3 has 15 residues. CDR3 amino acids: CASSLGTGTEETQYF. The CDR3 DNA reads as TGTGCCAGCAGCTTAGGGACAGGGACCGAAGAGACCCAGTACTTC. The full variable domain, rest sourced from reference TRBV7-8 and TRBJ2-5, is GAGVSQSPRYKVAKRGQDVALRCDPISGHVSLFWYQQALGQGPEFLTYFQNEAQLDKSGLPSDRFFAERPEGSVSTLKIQRTQQEDSAVYLCASSLGTGTEETQYFGPGTRLLVL.

The chain couples TRBV5-1 to TRBJ2-2, with 7 bases that match TRBD1. Trimming removed 4 bases from V and 4 bases from J; junction bases left unmatched: 1. The CDR3 has 13 amino acids. CDR1 and CDR2 from the germline V gene are SGHRS and YFSETQ. For the CDR3, the DNA is TGCGCCAGCAGCCCAGGGGGCACCGGGGAGCTGTTTTTT. Residues: CASSPGGTGELFF.

The chain links TRBV5-8 to TRBJ2-2, with D possibly called TRBD1 or TRBD2 (5 bases each). Germline CDR1 is SGHTS and CDR2 is YDEGEE. Trimming shortened V by 6 bases and J by 7 bases, and 19 bases separated the two germline ends. The CDR3 is made up of 15 amino acids. Here the CDR3 DNA reads TGTGCCAGCACCTACTACGGGGCGCAAGGCGGGGAGCTGTTTTTT. It specifies CASTYYGAQGGELFF. The entire variable domain, with the rest obtained from reference TRBV5-8 and TRBJ2-2, is as follows: EAGVTQSPTHLIKTRGQQATLRCSPISGHTSVYWYQQALGLGLQFLLWYDEGEERNRGNFPPRFSGRQFPNYSSELNVNALELEDSALYLCASTYYGAQGGELFFGEGSRLTVL.

The gene calls are TRBV6-5 and TRBJ2-2, with 8 bases lining up with TRBD1. The CDR3 covers 15 residues. J was trimmed by 4 bases and V by 4 bases; bases with no gene match: 5. Germline CDR1 is MNHEY and CDR2 is SVGAGI. The CDR3 region has the DNA TGTGCCAGCAGTTTAGACAGGGGTAGCACCGGGGAGCTGTTTTTT. Translation: CASSLDRGSTGELFF.

V usage is TRBV6-1 and J usage is TRBJ1-5; no clear D. The germline V gene has CDR1 MNHNS and CDR2 SASEGT. CDR3 length equals 14 residues. The V end lost 3 bases, the J end lost 4 bases, and 10 bases lay between the germline ends. Here the CDR3 DNA reads TGTGCCAGCAGTGAGGCAACGGTTAATCAGCCCCAGCATTTT. Amino acid sequence: CASSEATVNQPQHF.

J is TRBJ1-5 and V is TRBV27; TRBD1 matches at 7 bases. CDR3 length: 13 residues. After removal of 3 bases from V and 7 bases from J, the junction contained 3 bases not matched to a gene. Looked up from germline, CDR1 is MNHEY and CDR2 is SMNVEV (reference sequence). The CDR3 DNA reads TGTGCCAGCAGTTTGCAGGGGGGGCAGCCCCAGCATTTT. Translating gives CASSLQGGQPQHF.

The chain couples TRBV14 to TRBJ2-2, with D uncertain. The germline V and J ends were trimmed by 1 base and 1 base, with 7 bases remaining between them. The length of the CDR3 is 15 residues. Germline loops: CDR1 SGHDN, CDR2 FVKESK. CDR3 in amino acids: CASSQVTGNTGELFF. The CDR3 bases are TGTGCCAGCAGCCAAGTTACCGGGAACACCGGGGAGCTGTTTTTT.

The chain has TRBV7-2 and TRBJ1-3; 7 positions match TRBD1. Trimming at V came to 3 bases and at J to 0 bases, leaving 2 bases not matched to a gene. The germline CDR1 and CDR2 sequences are SGHTA and FQGNSA. This CDR3 is 15 amino acids long. In nucleotides, the CDR3 is TGTGCCAGCAGCTTCACAGGGGACTCTGGAAACACCATATATTTT. This gives the protein CASSFTGDSGNTIYF. Complete variable domain (other parts from reference TRBV7-2 and TRBJ1-3): GAGVSQSPSNKVTEKGKDVELRCDPISGHTALYWYRQSLGQGLEFLIYFQGNSAPDKSGLPSDRFSAERTGGSVSTLTIQRTQQEDSAVYLCASSFTGDSGNTIYFGEGSWLTVV.

CDR3 sequence reads: CATSDPRGGWGTDTQYF. The CDR3 nucleotides are TGTGCCACCAGTGATCCCCGGGGGGGCTGGGGCACAGATACGCAGTATTTT. The chain joins TRBV24-1 to TRBJ2-3; TRBD2 matches at 8 bases. Losses at the gene ends were 3 bases for V and 1 base for J; bases not matched to a gene: 8. Germline V gives CDR1 KGHDR, CDR2 SFDVKD. This CDR3 has 17 amino acids.

The chain couples TRBV3-1 (or the pseudogene TRBV3-2) to TRBJ2-1; TRBD1 matches 12 bases. CDR1 LGHDT and CDR2 YNNKEL come from the germline V gene (reference sequence). The CDR3 extends over 15 amino acids. The ends lost 5 bases at V and 8 bases at J; junction bases unmatched: 7. This CDR3 is CASSSRDRGRDEQFF. CDR3 DNA sequence: TGTGCCAGCAGCTCCCGGGACAGGGGGCGCGATGAGCAGTTCTTC.